Shown below are 31 T cell receptor beta chains from a single sample sequenced in a study of blood T cell repertoires in COVID-19. Here immunoSEQ multiplex PCR was the method, and the copy in TCRdb shows in-frame clones only, minus some. Found here are under 130,000 clones, roughly 87% of them singletons; the top ten hold 17%. Specimen: peripheral blood. The source of these receptors is a woman older than 75 in a cohort sampled during active COVID-19.

The CDR3 nucleotides are TGTGCCAGCTCACCCACTCCCTCAACAGGGTACGAGCAGTACTTC. Translation: CASSPTPSTGYEQYF. The chain uses TRBV18 and TRBJ2-7, with D maybe TRBD1 (6 bases). The CDR3 is made up of 15 amino acids. V was trimmed by 3 bases and J by 4 bases, leaving 16 bases between them. CDR1 is KGHSH, CDR2 LQKENI, per germline.

This sequence joins TRBV6-5 and TRBJ2-1, with TRBD2 identical over 8 bases. V was pared by 4 bases and J by 5 bases, with 7 bases of the junction left unmatched. This CDR3 has 15 residues. The germline gives CDR1 MNHEY, CDR2 SVGAGI. The CDR3 here is CASSLAGLSNNEQFF. Written as DNA, the CDR3 is TGTGCCAGCAGTTTAGCGGGACTCAGCAACAATGAGCAGTTCTTC.

The chain couples TRBV5-1 to TRBJ1-1; D call uncertain. V was pared by 1 base and J by 8 bases, with 15 bases between. The CDR3 length is 14 residues. CDR1 SGHRS and CDR2 YFSETQ come from the germline V gene. The CDR3 coding sequence is TGCGCCAGCAGCTTGCCGGCGAGCGGGAGGGAAGCTTTCTTT. Translated, it gives CASSLPASGREAFF.

The rearrangement links TRBV28 to TRBJ1-5; a weak D match, TRBD1 (5 bases). The V end lost 1 base, the J end lost 6 bases, and 13 bases lay between the germline ends. The CDR3 has 15 amino acids. CDR1 is MDHEN, CDR2 SYDVKM, per germline. CDR3 in amino acids: CASSLLGGEGQPQHF. In nucleotides, the CDR3 is TGTGCCAGCAGTTTATTGGGGGGGGAGGGTCAGCCCCAGCATTTT.

The J gene is TRBJ2-1, the V gene TRBV3-1 (or the pseudogene TRBV3-2); 10 nucleotides line up with TRBD1. The CDR3 loop spans 16 amino acids. Per the germline V gene, CDR1 is LGHDT and CDR2 is YNNKEL (reference sequence). J was trimmed by 6 bases and V by 0 bases; bases with no gene match: 5. CDR3 region: CASSQEGQGIGNEQFF. The CDR3 DNA reads TGTGCCAGCAGCCAAGAGGGACAGGGGATTGGCAATGAGCAGTTCTTC.

The chain recombines TRBV18 with TRBJ2-1; D may be TRBD2 (5 bases). V was pared by 5 bases and J by 10 bases, with 15 bases between. Germline loops: CDR1 KGHSH, CDR2 LQKENI. The CDR3 is 13 residues long. CDR3 nucleotide sequence: TGTGCCAGCTCAGCGTCCCTAGCAGCGGAGCAGTTCTTC. Its protein product is CASSASLAAEQFF.

This clone was recorded once. This rearrangement joins TRBV7-9 to TRBJ1-2, with TRBD1 matching over 11 bases. The CDR3 has 13 residues. The junction had 5 bases not matched to a gene; V was cut back by 5 bases and J by 9 bases. Germline V CDR1 and CDR2: SEHNR, FQNEAQ (reference sequence). Written as DNA, the CDR3 is TGTGCCAGCAGCACCGGACAGGGGGCTCGCTACACCTTC. Its translation: CASSTGQGARYTF.

The chain employs TRBV27 and TRBJ2-1; 8 positions agree with TRBD2. Germline loops: CDR1 MNHEY, CDR2 SMNVEV (reference sequence). V dropped 7 bases and J dropped 6; count of bases not matched to a gene: 14. The CDR3 consists of 16 residues. The CDR3 region has the DNA TGTGCCAGCAACACTCTGAGCGGGAGTCCCCTCAATGAGCAGTTCTTC. It yields the protein CASNTLSGSPLNEQFF.

The chain joins TRBV6-6 to TRBJ1-3; TRBD1 agrees at 10 bases. The trim removed 5 bases at V and 4 bases at J, leaving 8 bases unmatched. CDR1 and CDR2 (germline): MNHNY, SVGAGI (reference sequence). The CDR3 runs to 16 residues. DNA for the CDR3: TGTGCCAGCAGTGGGGGACAGGGGACAAGCGGAAACACCATATATTTT. Translating it yields CASSGGQGTSGNTIYF.

J is TRBJ2-3 and V is TRBV30, with D possibly matching TRBD2 (6 bases). The CDR3 contains 13 residues. Germline CDR1 GTSNPN, CDR2 SVGIG (reference sequence). The V gene lost 6 bases and the J gene lost 0 bases, with 10 bases spanning the gap. CDR3: CACSGSSTDTQYF. The CDR3 DNA reads TGTGCCTGTAGCGGATCTAGCACAGATACGCAGTATTTT.

The chain uses TRBV3-1 (or the pseudogene TRBV3-2) and TRBJ2-2; 7 bases line up with TRBD1. Germline V gene data show CDR1 as LGHDT and CDR2 as YNNKEL (reference sequence). The junction had 4 bases not matched to a gene; V was cut back by 2 bases and J by 4 bases. The CDR3 length is 15 residues. The CDR3 sequence: CASSQSGTATGELFF. CDR3 coding DNA: TGTGCCAGCAGCCAATCCGGGACAGCCACCGGGGAGCTGTTTTTT.

This clone came up a few times. This rearrangement joins TRBV21-1 to TRBJ1-3; the DNA was not used to check the table's D call, TRBD1. TRBV21-1 is marked as a pseudogene. The CDR3 runs 14 residues. In nucleotides, the CDR3 is TGTGCCAGCCTTAGAGGGGGAGCTGGAAACACCATATATTTT. This translates into CASLRGGAGNTIYF.

The CDR3: CASSPTLLPNTGELFF. CDR3 nucleotides: TGTGCCAGCAGTCCGACATTGCTTCCGAACACCGGGGAGCTGTTTTTT. The chain couples TRBV7-2 to TRBJ2-2, with unresolved D. V lost 6 bases to trimming and J lost 0 bases, with 14 bases between them. The CDR3 spans 16 residues. Germline V gene data show CDR1 as SGHTA and CDR2 as FQGNSA.

The sample holds one count of this clone. The genes are TRBV3-1 (or the pseudogene TRBV3-2) and TRBJ2-3; 7 bases agree with TRBD2. V lost 5 bases and J lost 1; bases outside the gene matches: 9. The germline CDR1 and CDR2 sequences are LGHDT and YNNKEL (reference sequence). The CDR3 is 16 residues long. The CDR3 is CASSTRLAAGTDTQYF. As DNA, the CDR3 is TGTGCCAGCAGCACGCGTCTAGCGGCAGGCACAGATACGCAGTATTTT.

The chain is built from TRBV5-1 and TRBJ2-7, with 8 bases identical to TRBD2. The CDR3 contains 15 residues. Per germline, CDR1 SGHRS and CDR2 YFSETQ. V lost 4 bases, J lost 4 bases, and 10 bases stayed unmatched. The CDR3 region is CASSRAAGGFYEQYF. Written as DNA, the CDR3 is TGCGCCAGCAGCCGGGCGGCGGGAGGCTTTTACGAGCAGTACTTC.

This clone came up once. The V gene is TRBV15, the J gene TRBJ1-5; 12 nucleotides agree with TRBD1. The CDR3 sequence is 18 residues long. The V segment lost 2 bases and the J segment 1 base; nucleotides outside the gene matches: 6. Germline V gene data show CDR1 as LNHNV and CDR2 as YYDKDF (reference sequence). The CDR3, as DNA: TGTGCCACCAGCAGACGGGGACAGGGGGCTTGGAGCAATCAGCCCCAGCATTTT. Translating gives CATSRRGQGAWSNQPQHF.

The chain recombines TRBV14 with TRBJ2-1; 8 bases fit TRBD2. This CDR3 is 16 amino acids long. In germline, CDR1 is SGHDN, CDR2 FVKESK. The ends lost 5 bases at V and 2 bases at J; junction bases unmatched: 8. CDR3 in amino acids: CASSSFGGGTYNEQFF. CDR3 in DNA: TGTGCCAGCAGCTCTTTCGGGGGGGGGACCTACAATGAGCAGTTCTTC.

This chain links TRBV5-4 with TRBJ2-7; 8 positions match TRBD2. V shed 4 bases, J shed 4 bases, and the junction held 7 bases outside the gene matches. This CDR3 region has 14 residues. In germline, CDR1 is SGHNT, CDR2 YYREEE (reference sequence). Here the CDR3 DNA reads TGTGCCAGCAGCCCGGGACTAGACCCTTACGAGCAGTACTTC. Its translation: CASSPGLDPYEQYF.

The rearrangement joins TRBV7-9 to TRBJ1-2; weak D call: TRBD1 (5 bases). The CDR3 contains 16 residues. Trimming cost V 2 bases and J 6 bases, with 19 bases left between them. Germline values: CDR1 SEHNR, CDR2 FQNEAQ (reference sequence). This CDR3 is CASSLITGVREDGYTF. CDR3 DNA sequence: TGTGCCAGCAGCTTAATTACAGGCGTCCGGGAGGATGGCTACACCTTC.

The chain is built from TRBV2 and TRBJ2-1, with TRBD2 identical over 12 bases. The ends lost 9 bases at V and 2 bases at J; junction bases unmatched: 8. Germline assignment: CDR1 SNHLY and CDR2 FYNNEI. This CDR3 contains 16 residues. In DNA form, the CDR3 reads TGTGCCAGAAGGACTAGCGGGGCGTCGACCTACAATGAGCAGTTCTTC. Protein: CARRTSGASTYNEQFF.

J is TRBJ1-5 and V is TRBV7-2; D remains unclear. Germline CDR1 is SGHTA and CDR2 is FQGNSA. The CDR3 has 13 residues. V gave up 6 bases and J gave up 8 bases, with 14 bases separating them. The CDR3 sequence: CASSFKAGEPQHF. CDR3 nucleotide sequence: TGTGCCAGCAGTTTTAAAGCCGGGGAGCCCCAGCATTTT.

This chain connects TRBV5-8 to TRBJ2-4, with 7 bases aligning to TRBD1. The trim removed 5 bases at V and 5 bases at J, leaving 7 bases unmatched. CDR1 SGHTS and CDR2 YDEGEE come from the germline V gene. The CDR3 loop spans 14 amino acids. The CDR3 is CASRITGVENIQYF. The CDR3 DNA follows: TGTGCCAGCAGGATTACAGGGGTAGAAAACATTCAGTACTTC.

The rearrangement uses TRBV7-3 and TRBJ2-2; D may be TRBD1 (5 bases). CDR3 length equals 13 residues. V lost 6 bases and J lost 6, with 11 bases in between. Germline V lookup: CDR1 SGHTA, CDR2 FQGTGA. The CDR3 DNA follows: TGTGCCAGCAGTACACAGGTTCCCGGGGAGCTGTTTTTT. Amino acids: CASSTQVPGELFF. The full variable domain, with the rest looked up from reference TRBV7-3 and TRBJ2-2, is GAGVSQTPSNKVTEKGKYVELRCDPISGHTALYWYRQSLGQGPEFLIYFQGTGAADDSGLPNDRFFAVRPEGSVSTLKIQRTERGDSAVYLCASSTQVPGELFFGEGSRLTVL.

A single count supports this clone. The V call is TRBV27, the J call TRBJ2-2; 8 bases map to TRBD2. Per germline, CDR1 MNHEY and CDR2 SMNVEV (reference sequence). The V and J ends lost 7 bases and 1 base, in that order; junction bases with no gene match: 2. The CDR3 is made up of 14 amino acids. In nucleotides, the CDR3 is TGTGCCAGCAATCGGGGGGGGAACACCGGGGAGCTGTTTTTT. As protein: CASNRGGNTGELFF.

The CDR3 nucleotides read TGTGCCAGCAGTTTAGGTGTGGGGGGTAATGAAAAACTGTTTTTT. Translated, it gives CASSLGVGGNEKLFF. The chain employs TRBV28 and TRBJ1-4; D may be TRBD1 (5 bases). CDR3 length: 15 amino acids. Per germline, CDR1 MDHEN and CDR2 SYDVKM. The V end was cut by 2 bases, the J end by 4 bases, with 11 bases between.

The V gene is TRBV19, the J gene TRBJ2-2; 9 bases agree with TRBD2. The CDR3 extends over 15 amino acids. Trimming removed 7 bases from V and 1 base from J; junction bases left unmatched: 4. Germline values: CDR1 LNHDA, CDR2 SQIVND (reference sequence). The DNA of the CDR3 is TGTGCCAGTAAAAAGACTAGCGGGAACACCGGGGAGCTGTTTTTT. It codes for CASKKTSGNTGELFF.

There are a few counts of this clone. The chain combines TRBV10-1 with TRBJ2-7; D is undetermined. The CDR3 totals 13 residues. Per the germline V gene, CDR1 is WNHNN and CDR2 is SYGVQD (reference sequence). V was pared by 4 bases and J by 2 bases, with 9 bases between. CDR3 region: CASSAAAPYEQYF. The CDR3 bases are TGCGCCAGCAGTGCCGCGGCACCCTACGAGCAGTACTTC.

V gene TRBV7-6 combines with J gene TRBJ2-1; 11 nucleotides agree with TRBD2. CDR3 length: 14 residues. V gave up 5 bases and J gave up 6 bases; unmatched junction bases: 3. Germline values: CDR1 SGHVS, CDR2 FNYEAQ. Here the CDR3 reads CASSQGLAGNEQFF. The CDR3 region has the DNA TGTGCCAGCAGCCAAGGACTAGCGGGCAATGAGCAGTTCTTC.

This clone was counted a single time. The V gene is TRBV30, the J gene TRBJ2-2, with 7 bases lining up with TRBD2. The V gene's germline CDR1 is GTSNPN and CDR2 SVGIG (reference sequence). V was pared by 4 bases and J by 5 bases, with 7 bases of the junction left unmatched. This CDR3 region has 14 residues. CDR3 residues: CAWKRGFETGELFF. In DNA, the CDR3 is TGTGCCTGGAAGCGGGGCTTCGAGACCGGGGAGCTGTTTTTT.

The gene calls are TRBV5-4 and TRBJ1-1; D remains unclear. This CDR3 has 14 amino acids. The germline V and J ends were trimmed by 1 base and 0 bases, with 7 bases remaining between them. Germline V CDR1 and CDR2: SGHNT, YYREEE (reference sequence). The CDR3 loop is CASSLSGMNTEAFF. The CDR3 coding sequence is TGTGCCAGCAGCTTGTCGGGGATGAACACTGAAGCTTTCTTT.

CDR3 nucleotide sequence: TGTGCCAGCAGCGACGGACTAGTAACAGATACGCAGTATTTT. Translation gives CASSDGLVTDTQYF. The rearrangement uses TRBV5-6 and TRBJ2-3; 7 bases agree with TRBD2. The V gene end was trimmed by 4 bases and the J gene end by 3 bases; junction bases not matched to a gene: 5. Germline V CDR1 and CDR2: SGHDT, YYEEEE. CDR3 length equals 14 residues. Full variable domain (rest looked up from reference TRBV5-6 and TRBJ2-3): DAGVTQSPTHLIKTRGQQVTLRCSPKSGHDTVSWYQQALGQGPQFIFQYYEEEERQRGNFPDRFSGHQFPNYSSELNVNALLLGDSALYLCASSDGLVTDTQYFGPGTRLTVL.